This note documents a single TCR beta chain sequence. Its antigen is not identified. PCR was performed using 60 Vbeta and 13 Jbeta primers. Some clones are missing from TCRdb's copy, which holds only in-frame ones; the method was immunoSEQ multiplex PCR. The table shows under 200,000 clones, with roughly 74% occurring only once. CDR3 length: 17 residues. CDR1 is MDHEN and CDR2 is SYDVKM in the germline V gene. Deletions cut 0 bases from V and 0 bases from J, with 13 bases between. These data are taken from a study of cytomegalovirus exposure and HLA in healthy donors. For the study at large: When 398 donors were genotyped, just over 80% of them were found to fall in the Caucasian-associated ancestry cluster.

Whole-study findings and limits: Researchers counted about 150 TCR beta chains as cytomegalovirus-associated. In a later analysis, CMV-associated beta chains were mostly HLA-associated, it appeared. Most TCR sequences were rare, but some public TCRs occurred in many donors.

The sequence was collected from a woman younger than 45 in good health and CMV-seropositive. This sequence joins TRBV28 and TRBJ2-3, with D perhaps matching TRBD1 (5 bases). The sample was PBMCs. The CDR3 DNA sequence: TGTGCCAGCAGTTTATGGACAGTTGGTACTAGCACAGATACGCAGTATTTT. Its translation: CASSLWTVGTSTDTQYF.